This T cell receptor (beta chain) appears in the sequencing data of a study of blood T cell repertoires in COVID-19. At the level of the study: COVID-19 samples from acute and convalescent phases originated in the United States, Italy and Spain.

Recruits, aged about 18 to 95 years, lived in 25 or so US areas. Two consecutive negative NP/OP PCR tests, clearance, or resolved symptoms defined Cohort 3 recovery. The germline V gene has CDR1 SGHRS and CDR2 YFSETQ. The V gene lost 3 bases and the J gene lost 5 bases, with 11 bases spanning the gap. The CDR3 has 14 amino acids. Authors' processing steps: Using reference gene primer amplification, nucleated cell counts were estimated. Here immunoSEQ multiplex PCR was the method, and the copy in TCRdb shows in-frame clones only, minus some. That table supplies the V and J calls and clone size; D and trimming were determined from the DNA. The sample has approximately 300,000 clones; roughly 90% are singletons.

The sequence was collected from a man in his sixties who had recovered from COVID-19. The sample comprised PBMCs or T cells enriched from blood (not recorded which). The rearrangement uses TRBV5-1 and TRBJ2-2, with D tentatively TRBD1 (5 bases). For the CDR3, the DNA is TGCGCCAGCAGCTCGATTCAGGGAACCGGGGAGCTGTTTTTT. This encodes CASSSIQGTGELFF.